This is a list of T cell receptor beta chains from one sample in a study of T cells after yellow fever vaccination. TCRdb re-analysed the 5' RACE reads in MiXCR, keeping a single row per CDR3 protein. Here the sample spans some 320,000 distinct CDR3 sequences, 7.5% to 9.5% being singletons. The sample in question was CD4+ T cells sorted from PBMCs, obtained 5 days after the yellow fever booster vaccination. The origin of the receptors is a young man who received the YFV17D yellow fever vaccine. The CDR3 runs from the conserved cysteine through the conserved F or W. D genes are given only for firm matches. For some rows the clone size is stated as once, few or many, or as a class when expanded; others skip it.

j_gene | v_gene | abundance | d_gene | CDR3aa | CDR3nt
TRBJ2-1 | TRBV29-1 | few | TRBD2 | CSVERSSGNGQFF | TGCAGCGTTGAAAGGTCTAGCGGGAACGGGCAGTTCTTC
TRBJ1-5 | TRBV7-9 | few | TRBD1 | CASRARSGTGTFQPQHF | TGTGCCAGCAGGGCAAGATCCGGGACAGGGACTTTTCAGCCCCAGCATTTT
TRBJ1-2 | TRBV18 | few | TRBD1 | CASSRDRAHYGYTF | TGTGCCAGCTCAAGGGACAGGGCGCACTATGGCTACACCTTC
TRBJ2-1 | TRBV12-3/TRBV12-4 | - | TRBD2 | CASSFSPSGYNEQFF | TGTGCCAGCAGTTTTTCCCCTAGCGGGTACAATGAGCAGTTCTTC
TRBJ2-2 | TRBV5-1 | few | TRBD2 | CASSPNPGTTNTGELFF | TGCGCCAGCAGCCCTAATCCCGGGACTACGAACACCGGGGAGCTGTTTTTT
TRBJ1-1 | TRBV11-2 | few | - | CASSLQPVNTEAFF | TGTGCCAGCAGCTTACAACCAGTGAACACTGAAGCTTTCTTT
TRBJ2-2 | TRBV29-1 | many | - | CSVAERAGELFF | TGCAGCGTTGCGGAGCGCGCCGGGGAGCTGTTTTTT
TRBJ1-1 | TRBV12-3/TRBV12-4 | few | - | CASSLRGLFTEAFF | TGTGCCAGCAGTTTAAGGGGTCTATTCACTGAAGCTTTCTTT
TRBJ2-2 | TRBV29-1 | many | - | CSVDKLDTGELFF | TGCAGCGTTGACAAACTCGACACCGGGGAGCTGTTTTTT
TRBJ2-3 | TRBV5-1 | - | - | CASSSYREPTDTQYF | TGCGCCAGCAGCTCCTACCGGGAACCCACAGATACGCAGTATTTT
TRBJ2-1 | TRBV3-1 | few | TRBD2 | CASSLTSGGAGNEQFF | TGTGCCAGCAGCCTCACTAGCGGGGGGGCCGGTAATGAGCAGTTCTTC
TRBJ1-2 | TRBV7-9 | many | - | CASSPFGYGYTF | TGTGCCAGCAGCCCGTTTGGGTATGGCTACACCTTC
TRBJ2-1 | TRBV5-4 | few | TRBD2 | CASSFIAGGNEQFF | TGTGCCAGCAGCTTTATAGCGGGGGGCAATGAGCAGTTCTTC
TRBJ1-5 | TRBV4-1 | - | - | CASSQGTAEIQPQHF | TGCGCCAGCAGCCAAGGGACCGCGGAGATCCAGCCCCAGCATTTT
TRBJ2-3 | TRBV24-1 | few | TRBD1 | CATSEQGARDTDTQYF | TGTGCCACCAGTGAACAGGGGGCCCGTGACACAGATACGCAGTATTTT
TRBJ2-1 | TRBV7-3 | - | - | CASSLTSGGSEQFF | TGTGCCAGCAGCTTAACCTCCGGTGGCAGTGAGCAGTTCTTC
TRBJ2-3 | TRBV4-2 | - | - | CASSQRTGARTDTQYF | TGTGCCAGCAGCCAGCGAACGGGGGCCCGCACAGATACGCAGTATTTT
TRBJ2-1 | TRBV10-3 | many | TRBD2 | CAISEPERGGYNEQFF | TGTGCCATCAGTGAGCCCGAGCGGGGGGGGTACAATGAGCAGTTCTTC
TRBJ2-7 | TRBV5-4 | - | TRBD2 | CASSLDSGGFYEQYF | TGTGCCAGCAGCTTGGACAGCGGGGGGTTCTACGAGCAGTACTTC
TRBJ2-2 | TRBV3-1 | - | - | CASKPGGGRDYTGELFF | TGTGCCAGCAAACCCGGCGGGGGCCGGGATTACACCGGGGAGCTGTTTTTT
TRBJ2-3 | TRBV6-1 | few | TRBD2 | CASSVKRGGLDTQYF | TGTGCCAGCAGTGTGAAGCGGGGGGGCCTGGATACGCAGTATTTT